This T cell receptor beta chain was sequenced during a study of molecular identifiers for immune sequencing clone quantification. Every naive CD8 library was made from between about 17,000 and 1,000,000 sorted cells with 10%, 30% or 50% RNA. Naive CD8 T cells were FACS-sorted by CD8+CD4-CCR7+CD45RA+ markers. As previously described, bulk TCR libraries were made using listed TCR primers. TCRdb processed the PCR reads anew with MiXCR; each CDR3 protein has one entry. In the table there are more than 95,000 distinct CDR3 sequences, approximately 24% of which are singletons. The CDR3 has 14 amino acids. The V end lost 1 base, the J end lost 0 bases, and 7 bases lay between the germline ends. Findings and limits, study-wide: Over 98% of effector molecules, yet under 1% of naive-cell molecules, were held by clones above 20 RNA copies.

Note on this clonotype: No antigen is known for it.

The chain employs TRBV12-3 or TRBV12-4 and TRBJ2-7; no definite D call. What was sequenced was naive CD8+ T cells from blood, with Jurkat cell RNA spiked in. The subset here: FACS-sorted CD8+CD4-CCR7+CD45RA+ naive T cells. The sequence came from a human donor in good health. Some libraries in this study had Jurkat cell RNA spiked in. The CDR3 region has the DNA TGTGCCAGCAGTTTAGGGGGAAACTCCTACGAGCAGTACTTC. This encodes CASSLGGNSYEQYF.